This T cell receptor beta chain was sequenced in a study of long-term antiretroviral therapy in people with HIV. An immunoSEQ assay, version v3.0, was performed at survey level. Profiled with immunoSEQ multiplex PCR; TCRdb holds only in-frame clones, not every one. The sample has about 22,000 clones, about 80% seen once. This receptor was obtained from a middle-aged woman with HIV. The source material was unsorted PBMCs, sampled 1.2 years after starting antiretroviral therapy.

For the CDR3, the DNA is TGTGCCAGCAGCCCGACTAGCGGGGATCTCGAGACCCAGTACTTC. The encoded protein is CASSPTSGDLETQYF. This sequence joins TRBV11-3 and TRBJ2-5; TRBD2 matches at 11 bases. The junction had 7 bases not matched to a gene; V was cut back by 5 bases and J by 5 bases. Germline V gene sequence: CDR1 SGHNT, CDR2 YENEEA. The CDR3 loop spans 15 amino acids.